This TCR beta chain was identified in a study of shared clonotypes between healthy human individuals (dated by TCRdb to about 2020). Describing the broader study: A couple of women and a few men aged 18 to 49 years were included in the cohort. Each donor's leukapheresis produced roughly between roughly 0.9 and 9 billion PBMCs. Different laboratories and diverse techniques were used to prepare libraries and sequence TCR repertoires, to increase sequencing depth and limit assay-specific biases. For each donor, CD4 naive and CD4 memory were each given three plates, CD8 naive was given two plates, and CD8 memory was given one plate. To estimate repertoire size and how much clonotypes are shared between individuals, the study performed deep sequencing of blood TCR repertoires from 4 to 6 healthy adults. On the study overall, not on this receptor specifically: Pairwise subsampling led to the expectation that sequencing depth would affect the degree of clonotype sharing among donors. Only blood was sampled, and tissue TCR repertoires likely differ from those in blood. Naive subsets generally had larger estimated clonotype richness than memory subsets. The genetic and exposure-history diversity represented was limited by the small number of donors. Higher generation probabilities were observed for clonotypes shared by all four sorted-subset donors than for non-shared clonotypes. Sharing across four donors was observed for about 5% of naive CD4, 3.5% of naive CD8, roughly 2.3% of memory CD4, and roughly 0.43% of memory CD8 clonotypes. Rarefaction of sorted-subset datasets indicated incomplete sequencing despite the large sequencing depth.

After removal of 2 bases from V and 2 bases from J, the junction retains 7 bases not matched to a gene. CDR1 and CDR2, per the germline V gene, are SGHRS and YFSETQ. Measured from the cysteine to the phenylalanine, the CDR3 is 15 residues long. Only the CDR3 part of the read is kept: 45 bases, read in frame from the first base. Using the deep immunoSEQ assay, TCR CDR3 regions were amplified from genomic DNA by multiplex PCR. Extracted genomic DNA from each cell subset was spread evenly across all wells of several immunoSEQ 96-well plates, with each plate serving as a replicate. For sorted subsets, each replicate PCR was loaded with 200 ng genomic DNA, equivalent to 25,000 to 35,000 T cell genomes. Purified libraries were quantified with a Qubit 3.0 fluorometer, sized on a Bioanalyzer 2100, and re-quantified with the KAPA Library Quantification kit. A separate single-read 150-cycle Illumina NextSeq 550 flow cell was used to sequence each immunoSEQ 96-well plate. Per the source publication's procedure: Because only junctional sequences without quality scores were contained in the immunoSEQ output, filtering matching that applied to full-length reads could not be performed. Sequences were annotated with PyIR, a Python wrapper for IgBLAST v1.9, and V/J genes and CDR3 were assigned using IMGT germline references. Reads were filtered out if the reads had weak V/J assignments (E-value above 1e-6), no CDR3, stop codons, out-of-frame junctions, or ambiguous translated residues. V3J clonotypes were defined as sequences sharing an identical inferred V gene, J gene, and CDR3 amino acid sequence. To compute the percentage overlap between repertoires, the number of shared unique clonotypes was divided by the size of the smaller repertoire. RTK rarefaction, the Chao1 estimator, and Recon v2.1 estimates of unobserved clonotypes were used to assess repertoire richness. OLGA was used to compute generation probabilities for all TCRbeta clonotypes that the gDNA method yielded from a few donors. This is the immuneACCESS table as TCRdb keeps it, with only in-frame sequences that have V and J called. A part of the clones is gone; compared with another copy, unresolved V genes explain less than half, and the rest is unexplained. V and J calls and clone size come straight from that table; D and trimming were deduced from the DNA. The sample records 2 million to 2.5 million clones, around 93% of which are singletons. Clones ranked in the top ten supply 0.37% of the sample.

In regard to this clone: The specificity of this receptor is unknown. No qualities accompany the bases; no much larger clone lies one base away.

Healthy HIV-negative adults with no recently reported acute infections or vaccinations were included as donors. All donors were Caucasian adults living in Nashville, Tennessee, USA. CD4+ T cells were enriched by magnetic negative selection, after which naive cells were positively selected on CD45RA and the negative fraction was taken as the memory subset. After blood collection by leukapheresis, PBMCs were isolated using Ficoll-Histopaque density gradient centrifugation and then cryopreserved in the vapor phase of liquid nitrogen. Analytical flow cytometry was used to check the purity and quantity of every magnetically sorted T cell population. Each sorted fraction had its genomic DNA isolated and then quantified by UV absorbance on a Nanodrop 2000c.

The sequenced sample consisted of naive CD4+ T cells from PBMCs. Interpreted using the paper, the cell subset or site label stands for: CD45RA+ positively selected. This receptor was obtained from a young man in good health. Some clones in this sample may be carry-over from other donors' samples. Rearrangement joined TRBV5-1 to TRBJ2-7, with 7 junctional bases fitting TRBD1. The DNA sequence is as follows: TGCGCCAGCAGCTTTAGGGGGCCCATTCCCTACGAGCAGTACTTC. Its product reads: CASSFRGPIPYEQYF.